This TCR beta chain was sequenced for a study of cytomegalovirus exposure and HLA in healthy donors. As for the study in general: When 350 to 500 donors were genotyped, roughly 78% of them were found to fall in the Caucasian-associated ancestry cluster.

This CDR3 is built from 14 residues. V shed 4 bases and J 2 bases; nucleotides not matched to a gene: 5. Germline CDR1 is SGHTA and CDR2 is FQGNSA. PCR used 60 Vbeta primers and 13 Jbeta primers. TCRdb keeps only in-frame clones here, not all; method: immunoSEQ multiplex PCR. The data hold about 82,000 clones, with 70% to 85% observed a single time. The receptor was derived from a man aged 40-50 years in good health and CMV-seropositive. The chain has TRBV7-2 and TRBJ2-7; 7 nucleotides align to TRBD2. Sequencing was carried out using PBMCs. CDR3 coding DNA: TGTGCCAGCAGCTCTGGACTAGAGCCCTACGAGCAGTACTTC. Its translation is CASSSGLEPYEQYF. Full variable domain (rest looked up from reference TRBV7-2 and TRBJ2-7): GAGVSQSPSNKVTEKGKDVELRCDPISGHTALYWYRQSLGQGLEFLIYFQGNSAPDKSGLPSDRFSAERTGGSVSTLTIQRTQQEDSAVYLCASSSGLEPYEQYFGPGTRLTVT.